This T cell receptor beta chain was retrieved from a study of Ad26.COV2.S vaccination and SARS-CoV-2 variants (dated by TCRdb to the early 2020s). At the level of the whole study: Donors in the vaccine arm were drawn from COV1001, a phase I-IIa trial of Ad26.COV2.S in healthy adults that was multicentre, randomized, double-blind and placebo-controlled. Ad26.COV2.S was administered intramuscularly at 5 x 10^10 or 1 x 10^11 viral particles, either as a single shot or as two shots given 56 days apart. TCRbeta repertoire sequencing was used to assess the specificity and breadth of SARS-CoV-2-reactive T cell receptors after Ad26.COV2.S vaccination. A total of about 30 samples were included in the TCR-sequenced set, comprising around 19 Ad26.COV2.S vaccine recipients, 5 placebo recipients and 8 SARS-CoV-2 convalescent individuals. Trial participants were randomized into five groups of five: low-dose or high-dose Ad26.COV2.S given once or twice, or placebo on both occasions. Investigators did not know the trial group allocation while performing experiments and assessing outcomes. Study-wide conclusions, independent of this receptor: Non-spike TCR breadth was comparable between vaccine and placebo recipients, consistent with the vaccine containing only spike. Comparing responses between vaccine doses or regimens was not something the study was powered to do. Ad26.COV2.S recipients had higher spike-specific TCR breadth than placebo recipients (P = 0.0014). According to the authors, total T cell responses may have been underestimated by the TCR breadth and depth analyses. Substantial breadth of spike-specific CD8+ and CD4+ T cell responses was reported after vaccination.

Trimming costs V 1 base and J 7 bases, and their ends lie 20 bases apart. Taken from the germline V gene, the CDR1 and CDR2 loops are SGHTA and FQGNSA. Spanning cysteine to phenylalanine, the CDR3 consists of 17 amino acids. Just the 51-base CDR3 DNA is kept, in frame starting at base 1. Reading the label with the study, this specimen's treatment or condition is: 15 to 20 received Ad26.COV2.S at low or high dose, single or two shots; roughly five received placebo; per-sample allocation not given. Repertoires of vaccine and placebo recipients were sequenced from samples taken on day 63 after the first injection. In Cohort 1b, 20 to 25 adults aged 18-55 years were enrolled at a single site in Boston, USA, between 29 July and 7 August 2020. Ad26.COV2.S consisted of a replication-incompetent adenovirus type 26 vector by which a prefusion-stabilized SARS-CoV-2 spike protein from the original Wuhan strain was expressed.

The immunoSEQ Assay was the method used to sequence TCRbeta CDR3 regions. After extraction, genomic DNA underwent amplification by bias-controlled multiplex PCR, followed by high-throughput sequencing. The authors' pipeline ran thus. Collapsing and filtering of sequences were performed to quantify the absolute abundance of each unique TCRbeta CDR3 region. T cell fraction was estimated by normalization of TCRbeta template counts to usable DNA, with usable DNA being measured through amplification of reference genes present in all nucleated cells. Repertoire TCRs were annotated as SARS-CoV-2-specific by exact matching of V gene, CDR3 amino acid sequence and J gene to a known reactive TCR set. The reference SARS-CoV-2 TCR set came from MIRA and was filtered for enrichment in COVID-19-positive ImmuneCODE repertoires, removing public or cross-reactive TCRs. Based on the MIRA antigens, annotated TCRs were further analysed at the level of specific ORF or position within ORF. Depth was the summed frequency of annotated unique rearrangements, while breadth was defined as annotated unique rearrangements over total unique productive rearrangements. TCR breadth was compared between groups using two-sided Wilcoxon rank-sum tests. The source is immuneACCESS, and TCRdb retained only in-frame sequences with V and J called. Part of the clones is not carried over; for the studies checked, unresolved V genes explain less than half of this, and the remainder is unexplained. V and J calls and clone size come straight from that table; D and trimming were deduced from the DNA. This sample gives about 480,000 clones in total; 87% of them show up just once. The ten largest clones add up to around 13% of the sample.

Of note for this clone: Its cognate antigen has yet to be identified. Per-base qualities were not stored, and no clone one base away is much larger.

The sequencing here drew on peripheral blood, taken in a trial of Ad26.COV2.S vaccine versus placebo. The sequence was collected from a person between 18 and 65 years old who received the Ad26.COV2.S COVID-19 vaccine or a placebo. The V gene is TRBV7-2 and the J gene is TRBJ2-4; a tentative D match to TRBD2 spans 6 bases. The nucleotide sequence is given as TGTGCCAGCAGCTTAGAATCGTGGGCGGGATGGGAGAACATTCAGTACTTC. It codes for CASSLESWAGWENIQYF.